The 21 T cell receptor beta chains below were found in one sample sequenced in a study of blood T cell repertoires in COVID-19. This table comes from immunoSEQ multiplex PCR, and its TCRdb copy is limited to in-frame clones, with some not included. Of 120,000 to 150,000 clones listed, 84% are singletons. Sequencing used PBMCs or T cells enriched from blood (not recorded which). The receptors shown here come from a woman between 50 and 59 years old who had been exposed to COVID-19.

CDR3 DNA sequence: TGTGCCAGCAGCCAAGCCCCGGGGGGGCCCGGAAACACCATATATTTT. Residues: CASSQAPGGPGNTIYF. The chain couples TRBV14 to TRBJ1-3; possible D gene TRBD1, 6 bases. Trimming removed 1 base at V and 4 bases at J, with 14 bases between. In germline, CDR1 is SGHDN, CDR2 FVKESK. The CDR3 covers 16 residues.

The chain joins TRBV12-5 to TRBJ2-3, with TRBD2 matching 14 bases. The germline V gene has CDR1 LGHNT and CDR2 FRNRAP. The ends lost 6 bases at V and 5 bases at J; junction bases unmatched: 13. The CDR3 runs to 18 residues. DNA for the CDR3: TGTGCTAGTGGCTCGGGACCGGGACTAGCGGGAGTGGGAGATACGCAGTATTTT. This translates into CASGSGPGLAGVGDTQYF.

The chain carries TRBV30 and TRBJ2-7; 9 nucleotides agree with TRBD2. Germline V gene sequence: CDR1 GTSNPN, CDR2 SVGIG (reference sequence). CDR3 size: 15 residues. The V gene end was trimmed by 1 base and the J gene end by 3 bases; junction bases not matched to a gene: 7. The CDR3 is CAWSGGLAGNYEQYF. CDR3 bases: TGTGCCTGGAGTGGGGGTCTAGCGGGGAACTACGAGCAGTACTTC.

In this sample, this clone turned up once. V and J are TRBV7-2 and TRBJ2-7; TRBD1 might be the D (5 bases). V lost 0 bases, J lost 3 bases, and 15 bases lay in between. The CDR3 sequence is 16 residues long. The V gene's germline CDR1 is SGHTA and CDR2 FQGNSA. The CDR3 region is CASSLARLTEHYEQYF. The CDR3 DNA reads as TGTGCCAGCAGCTTAGCGCGTTTGACAGAGCACTACGAGCAGTACTTC.

This chain joins TRBV18 and TRBJ1-5; D is unclear. Per the germline V gene, CDR1 is KGHSH and CDR2 is LQKENI. The CDR3 extends over 15 amino acids. V was shortened by 3 bases and J by 3 bases, with 12 bases between the two germline ends. This CDR3 is CASSPARSFNQPQHF. CDR3 coding DNA: TGTGCCAGCTCACCGGCAAGGAGCTTCAATCAGCCCCAGCATTTT.

This clone was recorded only once. V and J are TRBV12-3 or TRBV12-4 and TRBJ2-4, with no clear D. There are 12 residues in the CDR3. V was trimmed by 0 bases and J by 6 bases, leaving 3 bases between them. The CDR3 is CASSLARNIQYF. CDR3 DNA: TGTGCCAGCAGTTTAGCTAGAAACATTCAGTACTTC.

The chain recombines TRBV6-6 with TRBJ2-7, with D perhaps matching TRBD2 (8 bases). Germline CDR1 reads MNHNY; CDR2 reads SVGAGI (reference sequence). With 10 bases removed from V and 5 bases from J, the gap between germline ends came to 15 bases. This CDR3 has 12 amino acids. The CDR3 coding sequence is TGTGCCACCGGGAGGGGGCCTGACGAGCAGTACTTC. This sequence encodes CATGRGPDEQYF.

This chain links TRBV19 with TRBJ2-7, with TRBD1 matching over 8 bases. Germline CDR1 LNHDA, CDR2 SQIVND (reference sequence). The CDR3 runs 14 residues. Unmatched junction bases numbered 8, after V lost 3 bases and J lost 7 bases. CDR3 region: CASSILDRAGEQYF. CDR3 nucleotides: TGTGCCAGTAGTATTTTGGACAGGGCTGGGGAGCAGTACTTC.

This clone was seen a single time. J is TRBJ1-2 and V is TRBV11-2, with 11 bases identical to TRBD1. V trimming: 5 bases; J trimming: 8 bases; junction bases outside the gene matches: 10. CDR3 size: 15 residues. The V gene's germline CDR1 is SGHAT and CDR2 FQNNGV. The CDR3: CASSGLDRGPKGYTF. CDR3 bases: TGTGCCAGCAGCGGATTGGACAGGGGGCCTAAGGGCTACACCTTC.

The chain recombines TRBV6-5 with TRBJ2-5; TRBD1 is a possible D gene (5 bases). Trimming took off 2 bases at V and 7 bases at J, with 14 bases between the two ends. This CDR3 contains 14 residues. CDR1 MNHEY and CDR2 SVGAGI come from the germline V gene. The CDR3 is CASSYGTGQGTQYF. The CDR3 nucleotides are TGTGCCAGCAGTTACGGAACCGGGCAGGGGACCCAGTACTTC.

V gene TRBV7-2 combines with J gene TRBJ2-4; 12 nucleotides match TRBD2. CDR1 and CDR2 (germline): SGHTA, FQGNSA. With 1 base clipped from V and 6 bases from J, the junction kept 10 bases outside the gene matches. The CDR3 is 18 amino acids. The CDR3 protein is CASSLVTLAGGGANIQYF. CDR3 bases: TGTGCCAGCAGCTTAGTCACCCTAGCGGGAGGGGGTGCAAACATTCAGTACTTC.

CDR3 bases: TGTGCCAGCAGTCGGAAGAGGGTAGGCGGGGAGCTGTTTTTT. It encodes CASSRKRVGGELFF. The rearrangement links TRBV6-5 to TRBJ2-2; D might be TRBD2 (5 bases). V shed 5 bases and J shed 7 bases, with 14 bases lying between them. Germline lookup yields CDR1 MNHEY and CDR2 SVGAGI. CDR3 length: 14 amino acids.

The chain is built from TRBV10-1 and TRBJ1-3; possibly TRBD1 for D (5 bases). V lost 3 bases and J 0 bases, leaving 6 bases between the germline ends. CDR3 length: 14 amino acids. The germline gives CDR1 WNHNN, CDR2 SYGVQD (reference sequence). CDR3 in DNA: TGCGCCAGCAGTGAACAGGTCTCTGGAAACACCATATATTTT. Translating it yields CASSEQVSGNTIYF.

The V call is TRBV21-1, the J call TRBJ2-1; the table's D call of TRBD2 was not tested on the DNA. TRBV21-1 is a recognized pseudogene. This CDR3 is built from 15 residues. CDR3 bases: TGTGCCAGCAGCAAAATCAGCGGGGTCTACAATGAGCAGTTCTTC. It translates to CASSKISGVYNEQFF.

This clone was detected only once. V and J are TRBV5-1 and TRBJ2-7; 9 bases fit TRBD1. Germline loops: CDR1 SGHRS, CDR2 YFSETQ. The V and J ends lost 4 bases and 4 bases, in that order; junction bases with no gene match: 6. This CDR3 comprises 14 residues. The CDR3 coding sequence is TGCGCCAGCAGCACCGGGACAGGGTTTTACGAGCAGTACTTC. This codes for CASSTGTGFYEQYF.

The CDR3 protein is CASSLTTQAEYEQYF. The CDR3 coding sequence is TGTGCCAGCAGCTTAACCACCCAGGCTGAATACGAGCAGTACTTC. The V gene is TRBV5-6, the J gene TRBJ2-7; D unclear. CDR1 and CDR2 from the germline V gene are SGHDT and YYEEEE. This CDR3 spans 15 amino acids. V lost 2 bases and J 4 bases, leaving 16 bases between the germline ends.

The J gene is TRBJ2-1, the V gene TRBV27; 7 nucleotides line up with TRBD2. Germline V lookup: CDR1 MNHEY, CDR2 SMNVEV (reference sequence). The ends lost 6 bases at V and 7 bases at J; junction bases unmatched: 12. The CDR3 spans 15 residues. CDR3 nucleotides: TGTGCCAGCAGCTCGGGGGGAAGATCGAGGAATGAGCAGTTCTTC. It specifies CASSSGGRSRNEQFF.

The rearrangement links TRBV15 to TRBJ1-2; TRBD1 matches 8 bases. V shed 5 bases, J shed 1 base, and the junction held 9 bases outside the gene matches. The CDR3 is 16 residues long. Germline CDR1 and CDR2: LNHNV and YYDKDF (reference sequence). The chain's CDR3 is CATSPGQDLINYGYTF. The CDR3 region has the DNA TGTGCCACCAGCCCGGGACAGGACCTGATTAACTATGGCTACACCTTC.

This chain's CDR3 is CASSLLQGGRGYTF. The CDR3 DNA reads TGTGCCAGCAGTTTATTACAGGGGGGGCGGGGCTACACCTTC. This chain links TRBV27 with TRBJ1-2; 8 nucleotides match TRBD1. The CDR3 loop spans 14 amino acids. After removal of 1 base from V and 8 bases from J, the junction contained 6 bases not matched to a gene. CDR1 and CDR2 (germline): MNHEY, SMNVEV (reference sequence).

The chain employs TRBV6-2 or TRBV6-3 and TRBJ1-5; no reliable D call. This CDR3 is built from 15 residues. V shed 4 bases and J shed 5 bases, with 15 bases lying between them. Germline V lookup: CDR1 MNHEY, CDR2 SVGEGT. CDR3 bases: TGTGCCAGCAGTTCGGACTTCCAGACCTATCAGCCCCAGCATTTT. This codes for CASSSDFQTYQPQHF.

This clone is a singleton in its sample. The rearrangement links TRBV18 to TRBJ2-2; D might be TRBD2 (6 bases). This CDR3 has 15 residues. The germline V and J ends were trimmed by 0 bases and 4 bases, with 9 bases remaining between them. Germline CDR1 KGHSH, CDR2 LQKENI. The CDR3 is CASSPPGLGTGELFF. CDR3 coding DNA: TGTGCCAGCTCACCACCGGGACTGGGCACCGGGGAGCTGTTTTTT.